This TCR beta chain came from a study of spatial heterogeneity in lung cancer. General study findings and limits: How many expanded intratumoral alpha and beta TCRs were present tracked the tumor mutation count, which was a count of nonsynonymous mutations.

TCRdb called the 5' RACE reads again in MiXCR, with one record for every CDR3 protein. The sample gives about 6,000 distinct CDR3 sequences, around 15% of which show up once; around 11% is in the top ten. In regard to this clonotype: Its antigen is undetermined. This beta chain is an off-target read within a library intended for alpha chains, so its frequency means little.

The CDR3 runs to 13 residues. The germline V gene encodes CDR1 MNHEY and CDR2 SVGEGT. V dropped 8 bases and J dropped 4 bases, with 11 bases sitting between them. As to time point: sample taken at primary tumor resection. The rearrangement uses TRBV6-2 or TRBV6-3 and TRBJ2-2; D is uncertain. The clonotype originates from a male donor with early-stage non-small cell lung cancer. The sequences come from lung tumor tissue, collected at surgery. The CDR3 DNA reads as TGTGCCAGCCGGGCGGTTAGCACCGGGGAGCTGTTTTTT. Protein product: CASRAVSTGELFF.